These 8 T cell receptor beta chains were sequenced from one sample in a study of blood T cell repertoires in COVID-19 (dated by TCRdb to the early 2020s). Libraries were made using the immunoSEQ multiplex PCR assay. TCRdb re-hosts the immuneACCESS table, in-frame sequences only. Its copies lack some clones; in the studies checked, an unresolved V gene accounts for under half of them, and the cause for the rest is not known. This sample is represented by under 300,000 clones; roughly 85% of them were singletons. In total, the top ten clones hold around 3% of the sample. Sequencing was done on a sample of peripheral blood. The source is a woman in her 30s with active or convalescent COVID-19.

The chain recombines TRBV5-1 with TRBJ1-3, with D tentatively TRBD1 (6 bases). This CDR3 spans 15 amino acids. V lost 4 bases and J lost 4, with 15 bases in between. Germline values: CDR1 SGHRS, CDR2 YFSETQ. The CDR3 nucleotides read TGCGCCAGCAGCCAGGGGACGGCCGGAGGAAACACCATATATTTT. Translation: CASSQGTAGGNTIYF.

V gene TRBV9 combines with J gene TRBJ1-1; tentatively, D is TRBD1 (6 bases). The CDR3 covers 13 residues. Germline CDR1 reads SGDLS; CDR2 reads YYNGEE. V was clipped by 4 bases and J by 4 bases, with 11 bases between them. The CDR3 DNA sequence: TGTGCCAGCAGCCTAACAGGGAGCACTGAAGCTTTCTTT. Translating gives CASSLTGSTEAFF.

This chain links TRBV24-1 with TRBJ2-7, with 7 bases that match TRBD2. Germline V gene data show CDR1 as KGHDR and CDR2 as SFDVKD. This CDR3 comprises 12 residues. V shed 4 bases and J 5 bases; nucleotides not matched to a gene: 1. The CDR3 bases are TGTGCCACCAGTGAGGGGGGGAACGAGCAGTACTTC. Translated: CATSEGGNEQYF.

The gene calls are TRBV7-6 and TRBJ2-2; 10 nucleotides match TRBD2. The CDR3 spans 19 residues. Trimming at V came to 4 bases and at J to 5 bases, leaving 16 bases not matched to a gene. The germline gives CDR1 SGHVS, CDR2 FNYEAQ. The CDR3 DNA reads TGTGCCAGCAGCTCATTAGCGGGGGGCACCCCCCTAGGAACCGGGGAGCTGTTTTTT. It codes for CASSSLAGGTPLGTGELFF.

The chain links TRBV7-2 to TRBJ1-2, with 7 bases that match TRBD1. Germline CDR1 and CDR2: SGHTA and FQGNSA. Germline trimming cut 4 bases from V and 4 bases from J; bases unmatched to any gene: 6. The CDR3 loop spans 14 amino acids. The DNA of the CDR3 is TGTGCCAGCAGCTCGTACAGGGGAGGCTATGGCTACACCTTC. Translation: CASSSYRGGYGYTF.

V usage is TRBV29-1 and J usage is TRBJ2-3; 9 nucleotides line up with TRBD2. Losses at the gene ends were 3 bases for V and 6 bases for J; bases not matched to a gene: 4. Germline loops: CDR1 SQVTM, CDR2 ANQGSEA. The CDR3 loop spans 13 amino acids. CDR3: CSVEASGVDTQYF. DNA for the CDR3: TGCAGCGTTGAGGCTAGCGGGGTTGATACGCAGTATTTT.

The V and J genes are TRBV20-1 and TRBJ2-1, with 8 bases matching TRBD2. The CDR3 contains 14 residues. The germline V gene encodes CDR1 DFQATT and CDR2 SNEGSKA (reference sequence). With 3 bases clipped from V and 3 bases from J, the junction kept 4 bases outside the gene matches. The CDR3 DNA reads as TGCAGTGCTAGTTTTAGCGGGGACTACAATGAGCAGTTCTTC. Translation gives CSASFSGDYNEQFF.

The CDR3 protein is CASSFGRDRVDGYTF. In nucleotides, the CDR3 is TGTGCCAGCAGCTTTGGCCGGGACAGGGTGGATGGCTACACCTTC. This chain connects TRBV5-4 to TRBJ1-2; TRBD1 aligns across 9 bases. In germline, CDR1 is SGHNT, CDR2 YYREEE (reference sequence). The CDR3 covers 15 residues. V lost 2 bases to trimming and J lost 6 bases; unmatched junction nucleotides: 8.